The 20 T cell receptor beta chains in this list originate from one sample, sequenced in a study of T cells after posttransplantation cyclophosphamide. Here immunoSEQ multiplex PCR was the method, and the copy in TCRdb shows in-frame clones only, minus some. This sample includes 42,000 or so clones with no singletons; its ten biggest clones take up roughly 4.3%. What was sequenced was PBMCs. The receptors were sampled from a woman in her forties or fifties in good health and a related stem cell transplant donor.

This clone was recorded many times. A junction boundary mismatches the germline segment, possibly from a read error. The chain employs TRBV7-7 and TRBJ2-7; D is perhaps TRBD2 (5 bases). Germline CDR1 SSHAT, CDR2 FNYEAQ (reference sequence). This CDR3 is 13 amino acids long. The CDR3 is CASSRTGTSEQYF. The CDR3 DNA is TGTGCTAGCAGCCGGACTGGAACGTCTGAGCAGTACTTC.

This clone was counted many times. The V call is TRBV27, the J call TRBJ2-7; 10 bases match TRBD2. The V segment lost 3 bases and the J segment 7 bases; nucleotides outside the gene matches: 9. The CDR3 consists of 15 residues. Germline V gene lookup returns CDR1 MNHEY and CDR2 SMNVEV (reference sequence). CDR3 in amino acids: CASSFRALAGVEQYF. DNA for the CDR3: TGTGCCAGCAGTTTCCGTGCCCTAGCGGGGGTGGAGCAGTACTTC.

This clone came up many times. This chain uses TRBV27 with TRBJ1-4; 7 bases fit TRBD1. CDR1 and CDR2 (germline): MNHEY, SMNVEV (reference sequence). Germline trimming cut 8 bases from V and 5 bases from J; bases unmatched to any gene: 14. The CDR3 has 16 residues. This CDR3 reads CASASFTRDSNEKLFF. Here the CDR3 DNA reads TGTGCCAGCGCTTCGTTCACCCGGGACAGCAATGAAAAACTGTTTTTT.

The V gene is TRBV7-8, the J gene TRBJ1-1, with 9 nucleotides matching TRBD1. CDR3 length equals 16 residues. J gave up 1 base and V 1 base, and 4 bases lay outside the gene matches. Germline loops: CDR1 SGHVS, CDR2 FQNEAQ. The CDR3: CASSLGTGASNTEAFF. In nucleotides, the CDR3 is TGTGCCAGCAGCTTAGGGACAGGGGCATCGAACACTGAAGCTTTCTTT. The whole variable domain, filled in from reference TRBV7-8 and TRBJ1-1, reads GAGVSQSPRYKVAKRGQDVALRCDPISGHVSLFWYQQALGQGPEFLTYFQNEAQLDKSGLPSDRFFAERPEGSVSTLKIQRTQQEDSAVYLCASSLGTGASNTEAFFGQGTRLTVV.

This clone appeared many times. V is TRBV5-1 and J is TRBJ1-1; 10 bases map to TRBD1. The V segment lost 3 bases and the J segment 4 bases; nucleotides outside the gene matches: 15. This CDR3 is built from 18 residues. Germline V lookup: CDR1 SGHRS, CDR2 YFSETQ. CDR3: CASSYDPTGGGGSTEAFF. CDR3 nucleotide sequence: TGCGCCAGCAGCTATGACCCGACAGGGGGCGGAGGGTCCACTGAAGCTTTCTTT.

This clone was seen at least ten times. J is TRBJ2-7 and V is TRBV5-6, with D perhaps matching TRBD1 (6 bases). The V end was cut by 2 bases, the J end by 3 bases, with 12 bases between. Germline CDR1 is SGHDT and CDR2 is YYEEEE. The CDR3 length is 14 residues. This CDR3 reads CASSLWGLDYEQYF. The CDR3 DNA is TGTGCCAGCAGCTTATGGGGGCTCGACTACGAGCAGTACTTC.

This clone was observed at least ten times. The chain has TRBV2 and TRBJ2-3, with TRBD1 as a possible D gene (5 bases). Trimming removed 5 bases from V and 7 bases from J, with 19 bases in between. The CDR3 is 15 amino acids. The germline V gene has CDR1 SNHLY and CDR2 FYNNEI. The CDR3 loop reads CASSPTQGASNTQYF. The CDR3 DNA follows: TGTGCCAGCAGTCCGACGCAAGGGGCGAGTAATACGCAGTATTTT.

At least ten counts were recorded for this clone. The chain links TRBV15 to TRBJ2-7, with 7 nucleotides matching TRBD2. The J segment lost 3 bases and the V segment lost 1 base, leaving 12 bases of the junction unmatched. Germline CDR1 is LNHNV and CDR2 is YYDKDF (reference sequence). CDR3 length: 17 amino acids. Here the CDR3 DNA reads TGTGCCACCAGCAGAGTCCGGGGAGGGGCAAGGGTCTACGAGCAGTACTTC. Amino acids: CATSRVRGGARVYEQYF.

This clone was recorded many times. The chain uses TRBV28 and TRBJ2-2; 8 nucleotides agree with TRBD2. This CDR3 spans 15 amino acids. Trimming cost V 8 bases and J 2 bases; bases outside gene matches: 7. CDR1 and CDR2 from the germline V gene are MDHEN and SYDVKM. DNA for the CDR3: TGTGCCAGCGCTACTAGCGGTGCCAACACCGGGGAGCTGTTTTTT. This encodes CASATSGANTGELFF.

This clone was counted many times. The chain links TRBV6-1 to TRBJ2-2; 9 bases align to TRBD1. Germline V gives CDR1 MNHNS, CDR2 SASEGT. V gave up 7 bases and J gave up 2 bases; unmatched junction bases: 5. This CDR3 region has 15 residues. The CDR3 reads CASNPGQGNTGELFF. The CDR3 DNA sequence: TGTGCCAGCAATCCGGGACAGGGTAACACCGGGGAGCTGTTTTTT.

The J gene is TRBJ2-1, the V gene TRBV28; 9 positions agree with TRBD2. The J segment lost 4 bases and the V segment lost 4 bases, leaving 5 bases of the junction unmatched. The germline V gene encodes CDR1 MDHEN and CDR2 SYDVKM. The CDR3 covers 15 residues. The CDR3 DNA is TGTGCCAGCAGTTCGGGCGGGGGGGATTACAATGAGCAGTTCTTC. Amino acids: CASSSGGGDYNEQFF.

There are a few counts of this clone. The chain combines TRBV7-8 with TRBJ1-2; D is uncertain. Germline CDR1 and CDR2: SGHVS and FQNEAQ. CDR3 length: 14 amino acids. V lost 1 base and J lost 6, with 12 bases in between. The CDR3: CASSLVEADDGYTF. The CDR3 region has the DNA TGTGCCAGCAGCTTAGTGGAGGCGGACGATGGCTACACCTTC.

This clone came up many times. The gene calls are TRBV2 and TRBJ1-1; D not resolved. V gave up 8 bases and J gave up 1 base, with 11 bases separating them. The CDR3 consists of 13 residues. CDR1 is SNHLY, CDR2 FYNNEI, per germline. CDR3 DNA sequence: TGTGCCAGCCGTAGGGAGGCGAACACTGAAGCTTTCTTT. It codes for CASRREANTEAFF.

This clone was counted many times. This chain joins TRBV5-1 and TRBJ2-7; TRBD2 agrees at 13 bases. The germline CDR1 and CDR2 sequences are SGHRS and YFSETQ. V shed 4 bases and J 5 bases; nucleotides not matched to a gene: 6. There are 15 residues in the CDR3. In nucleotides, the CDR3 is TGCGCCAGCAGCGGGAGACTAGCGGGGGGCAACGAGCAGTACTTC. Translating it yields CASSGRLAGGNEQYF.

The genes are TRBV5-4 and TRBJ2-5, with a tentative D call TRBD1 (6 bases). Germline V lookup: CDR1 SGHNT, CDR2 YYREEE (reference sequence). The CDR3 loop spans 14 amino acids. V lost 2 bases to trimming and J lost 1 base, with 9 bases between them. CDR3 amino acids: CASSLGQRQETQYF. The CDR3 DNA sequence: TGTGCCAGCAGCTTAGGACAGCGCCAAGAGACCCAGTACTTC.

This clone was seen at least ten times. CDR3 loop: CASTGDSTYEQYF. As DNA, the CDR3 is TGTGCCAGCACCGGGGACAGCACCTACGAGCAGTACTTC. This sequence joins TRBV6-5 and TRBJ2-7; 7 bases are a match to TRBD1. Germline V gene lookup returns CDR1 MNHEY and CDR2 SVGAGI. The CDR3 has 13 amino acids. Trimming removed 7 bases from V and 2 bases from J; junction bases left unmatched: 5.

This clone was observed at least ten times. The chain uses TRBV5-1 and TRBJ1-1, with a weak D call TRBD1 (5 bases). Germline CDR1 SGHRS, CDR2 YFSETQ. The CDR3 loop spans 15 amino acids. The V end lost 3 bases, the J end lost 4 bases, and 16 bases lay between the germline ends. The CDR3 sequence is CASSSRGGSGTEAFF. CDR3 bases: TGCGCCAGCAGCTCTCGCGGGGGTAGTGGCACTGAAGCTTTCTTT.

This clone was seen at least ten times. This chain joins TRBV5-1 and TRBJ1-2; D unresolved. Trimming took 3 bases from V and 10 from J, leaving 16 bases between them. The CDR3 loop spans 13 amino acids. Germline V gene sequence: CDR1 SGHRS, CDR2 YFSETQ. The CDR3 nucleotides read TGCGCCAGCAGCTCCCCCCAAAATCCTATCTACACCTTC. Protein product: CASSSPQNPIYTF.

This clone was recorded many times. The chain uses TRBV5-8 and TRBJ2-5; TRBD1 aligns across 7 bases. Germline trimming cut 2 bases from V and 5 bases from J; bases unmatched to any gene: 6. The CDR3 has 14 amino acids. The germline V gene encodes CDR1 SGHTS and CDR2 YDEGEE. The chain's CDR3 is CASSFYRGGETQYF. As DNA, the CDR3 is TGTGCCAGCAGCTTCTACAGGGGTGGGGAGACCCAGTACTTC. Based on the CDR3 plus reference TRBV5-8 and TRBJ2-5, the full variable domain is EAGVTQSPTHLIKTRGQQATLRCSPISGHTSVYWYQQALGLGLQFLLWYDEGEERNRGNFPPRFSGRQFPNYSSELNVNALELEDSALYLCASSFYRGGETQYFGPGTRLLVL.

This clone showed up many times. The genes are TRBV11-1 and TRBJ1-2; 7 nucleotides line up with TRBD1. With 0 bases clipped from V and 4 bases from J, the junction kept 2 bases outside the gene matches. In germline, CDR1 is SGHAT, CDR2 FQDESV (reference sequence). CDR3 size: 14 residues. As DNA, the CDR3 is TGTGCCAGCAGCTTAGCGCGGGACAGCTATGGCTACACCTTC. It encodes CASSLARDSYGYTF.